These T cell receptor beta chains were read from a single sample in a study of cytomegalovirus exposure and HLA in healthy donors. Sequenced by immunoSEQ multiplex PCR; TCRdb stores in-frame clones only, minus some. The top ten clones hold roughly 8.2% of a sample with 150,000 to 200,000 clones, 75% of them seen once. The sample taken for sequencing was PBMCs. These receptors came from a woman aged 40 to 50 in good health and CMV-seropositive. Each CDR3 is given with its conserved first and last residue. Each record gives: J gene, clone size, V gene, D gene, CDR3 DNA, CDR3 protein. The D gene is left open where the match is weak. Clone sizes are given selectively: once, few, many, or a class where the clone is expanded.

TRBJ2-7	-	TRBV5-1	-	TGCGCCAGCAGCTTACCCGGGAACTCCTACGAGCAGTACTTC	CASSLPGNSYEQYF
TRBJ1-5	-	TRBV5-1	TRBD1	TGCGCCAGCAGCTTACAGGGGGCGGGAGATCAGCCCCAGCATTTT	CASSLQGAGDQPQHF
TRBJ2-1	-	TRBV5-3	-	TGTGCCAGAAGCCTACTAGGCGGTAAGCAGTTCTTC	CARSLLGGKQFF
TRBJ1-1	-	TRBV6-1	-	TGTGCCAGCAGGCTAGGGGGGGGGCCGACTGAAGCTTTCTTT	CASRLGGGPTEAFF
TRBJ2-2	once	TRBV11-3	-	TGTGCCAGCAGCCCAGGGCCCGGCGGGGAGCTGTTTTTT	CASSPGPGGELFF
TRBJ1-1	-	TRBV30	-	TGTGCCTGGAACGGGTATTTAGGCACTGAAGCTTTCTTT	CAWNGYLGTEAFF
TRBJ2-1	-	TRBV6-4	TRBD2	TGTGCCAGCAGTGATTATGGACTAGCGGAATACAATGAGCAGTTCTTC	CASSDYGLAEYNEQFF
TRBJ2-7	-	TRBV15	-	TGTGCCACCGAGGGAGCCCGCTACGAGCAGTACTTC	CATEGARYEQYF
TRBJ2-1	-	TRBV28	TRBD2	TGTGCCAGCAGTTTCATTAGGAGAGGTAGCGGGAGTTGGAATGAGCAGTTCTTC	CASSFIRRGSGSWNEQFF
TRBJ1-2	-	TRBV14	-	TGTGCCAGCAGCCATCGTGGGTCGGGCTATGGCTACACCTTC	CASSHRGSGYGYTF
TRBJ2-7	-	TRBV7-2	-	TGTGCCAGCAGCCGTTTCCCCTACGAGCAGTACTTC	CASSRFPYEQYF
TRBJ2-2	once	TRBV28	-	TGTGCCAGCAGTTTATTTCGGGGGACCGGGGAGCTGTTTTTT	CASSLFRGTGELFF
TRBJ2-5	few	TRBV11-2	TRBD2	TGTGCCAGCAGCCAGGACTACCGGGCGGGGGAGCAGTACTTC	CASSQDYRAGEQYF
TRBJ1-1	-	TRBV7-2	TRBD1	TGTGCCAGCAGCGTGACAGGGGGCCTCACTGAAGCTTTCTTT	CASSVTGGLTEAFF
TRBJ2-7	-	TRBV7-3	-	TGTGCCAGCAGCTTAACGGGCAGCAGGGCAGTGGGCGAGCAGTACTTC	CASSLTGSRAVGEQYF
TRBJ2-1	-	TRBV2	TRBD2	TGTGCCAGCAGCGCCACTAGCGGGAGGGCCGGAAACTCCTACAATGAGCAGTTCTTC	CASSATSGRAGNSYNEQFF
TRBJ1-2	-	TRBV28	-	TGTGCCAGCAGTTTTGGGTCTCCCTTCCGGAGGACCTATGGCTACACCTTC	CASSFGSPFRRTYGYTF
TRBJ1-2	-	TRBV28	TRBD1	TGTGCCAGCACTGTCCCCCCGCGACAGGGCTCTGGCTACACCTTC	CASTVPPRQGSGYTF
TRBJ2-1	-	TRBV10-3	TRBD2	TGTGCCATCAGCCTAGCGGGAGGGTTCAATGAGCAGTTCTTC	CAISLAGGFNEQFF
TRBJ2-3	once	TRBV4-1	TRBD2	TGCGCCAGCAGCCAGCTGGGACTAGCGGTCACAGATACGCAGTATTTT	CASSQLGLAVTDTQYF
TRBJ1-1	-	TRBV4-2	TRBD1	TGTGCCAGCAGCCCAAGAAGAGGACAGGGAGGCTACACTGAAGCTTTCTTT	CASSPRRGQGGYTEAFF
TRBJ1-3	once	TRBV5-1	TRBD1	TGCGCCAGCAGACGGGACAGGGGAAGCTCTGGAAACACCATATATTTT	CASRRDRGSSGNTIYF
TRBJ2-7	-	TRBV19	-	TGTGCCAGTAGTATACTGACCGGCGAGGACGAGCAGTACTTC	CASSILTGEDEQYF
TRBJ2-7	-	TRBV15	TRBD1	TGTGCCACCAGCAGAGATGCCCGACAGGGCTACGAGCAGTACTTC	CATSRDARQGYEQYF
TRBJ2-1	-	TRBV6-5	-	TGTGCCAGCAGTTCGGTGCGCGGGACCCACAATGAGCAGTTCTTC	CASSSVRGTHNEQFF
TRBJ2-4	-	TRBV7-9	-	TGTGCCAGCAGCTCTGACTCCCGTCGGGGCATTCAGTACTTC	CASSSDSRRGIQYF